The entry below gives a single T cell receptor (beta chain) sequence along with its context. The target of this receptor is not known. Per-base quality was not reported, and no clone a single base away is much larger than it. The entry originates in a study of memory CD4+ T cells and cytomegalovirus serostatus (dated by TCRdb to the late 2010s). About the full investigation: A total of some 33 healthy Belgian adults, of whom 9 were CMV seropositive and approximately 25 were CMV seronegative, were included in the cohort. To replicate a published TCR-based CMV serostatus classifier, the study sequenced CD4+ memory TCRbeta repertoires from a Belgian cohort whose cytomegalovirus serostatus was known.

The Quick-DNA Microprep Kit was used to extract genomic DNA from the sorted cells. Amplification of TCRbeta DNA was done with the immunoSEQ hsTCRbeta kit, following the protocol from the manufacturer. TCRbeta libraries were sequenced on an Illumina MiSeq instrument. As for how the authors treated the data: Following removal of out-of-frame sequences, 2.2 million or so distinct TCRbeta sequences were retained, with an average of about 70,000 per individual. Each individual was scored by the count of 150 to 200 previously reported CMV-associated TCRbeta sequences and the total productive distinct TCRbeta count. A beta-binomial model was reimplemented in Python, and scikit-learn random forests with default parameters were trained on data from the US cohort. Classifier performance on the Belgian cohort was reported as the median AUC with percentile confidence intervals calculated over 10,000 bootstrap iterations. Sourced from immuneACCESS, this table was stored by TCRdb with only in-frame sequences that have V and J called. A share of the clones is absent; for the studies checked, an unresolved V gene accounts for under half, and the remainder has no known explanation. V, J and clone size are taken as reported in that table, and D and trimming were inferred from the DNA itself. The sample table records about 59,000 clones; around 80% of these occur just once. In total, the top ten clones hold approximately 1% of the sample.

Single viable CD3+CD4+CD8-CD45RO+ cells were sorted as memory CD4+ T cells on a FACSAria II. CMV serostatus was determined with a Roche Elecsys assay detecting serum IgG against CMV pp150, pp28, p38 and p52. After thawing, total CD4+ T cells were enriched by positive selection with CD4 magnetic microbeads. The samples came from a separate study whose specific focus was interrogating the CD4+ T cell memory repertoire. Peripheral blood mononuclear cells were isolated and cryopreserved according to standard operating procedures, and serum was stored at -80 degrees C. The staining relied on CD3-PerCP (BW264/56), CD4-APC (RPA-T4), CD45RO-PE (UCHT1) and CD8-Pacific Orange (3B5) antibodies, and Sytox blue was used to exclude non-viable cells. The CDR3 contains 15 residues, cysteine and phenylalanine counted. The kept DNA is CDR3 alone, 45 bases in frame from the first base. CDR1 and CDR2 are drawn from the germline V gene: SGHTA, FQGTGA. Relative to germline, V is 1 base shorter and J is 13 bases shorter, with 20 bases between their ends.

General conclusions and limits of the study: On the Belgian cohort, the classifier built on the original framework reached a median bootstrapped AUC of about 0.95, with a 95% CI of 0.76-1.00. The results were read as suggesting that the CMV-associated TCR signature is, for the most part, present in the CD4+ memory repertoire. For predicting CMV serostatus, the median bootstrapped AUC was approximately 0.95 using the original framework and about 0.89 using a US-trained random forest. Of 164 previously reported CMV-associated TCRbeta sequences, approximately 70 appeared in the CD4+ memory repertoires, each in one to five individuals. Unlike the original study, which covered naive and memory CD4+ and CD8+ populations, the Belgian study sequenced only CD4+CD45RO+ memory cells.

This sequence uses TRBV7-3 and TRBJ2-1; TRBD1 might be the D gene, on 5 matching bases. Sequences were obtained from memory CD4+ T cells from blood. The source is an adult in good health and CMV-seronegative. The CDR3: CASSLSLVGRSTQFF. The DNA sequence is TGTGCCAGCAGCTTAAGTCTCGTGGGGCGATCGACACAGTTCTTC.